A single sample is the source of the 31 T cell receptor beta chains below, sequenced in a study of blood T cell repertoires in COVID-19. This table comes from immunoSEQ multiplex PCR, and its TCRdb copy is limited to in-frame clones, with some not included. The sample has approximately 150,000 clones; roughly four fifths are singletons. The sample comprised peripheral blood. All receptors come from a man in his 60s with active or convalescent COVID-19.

In nucleotides, the CDR3 is TGCGCCAGCAGCTTGGCCGGTGTAGCAGACTACAATGAGCAGTTCTTC. Its translation is CASSLAGVADYNEQFF. The chain joins TRBV5-1 to TRBJ2-1; D is ambiguous. The V end lost 0 bases, the J end lost 3 bases, and 13 bases lay between the germline ends. The CDR3 runs 16 residues. CDR1 SGHRS and CDR2 YFSETQ come from the germline V gene.

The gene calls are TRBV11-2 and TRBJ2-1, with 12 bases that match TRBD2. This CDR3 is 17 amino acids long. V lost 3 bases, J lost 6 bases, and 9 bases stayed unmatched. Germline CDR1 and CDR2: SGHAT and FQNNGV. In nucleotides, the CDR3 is TGTGCCAGCAGCTTCCTAGCGGGGGGGCCTGCAGCCAATGAGCAGTTCTTC. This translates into CASSFLAGGPAANEQFF.

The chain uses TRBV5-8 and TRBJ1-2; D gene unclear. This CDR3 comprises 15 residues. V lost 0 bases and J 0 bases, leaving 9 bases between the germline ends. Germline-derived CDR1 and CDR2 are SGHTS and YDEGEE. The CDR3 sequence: CASSLVEVSNYGYTF. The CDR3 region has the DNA TGTGCCAGCAGCTTGGTGGAGGTCTCTAACTATGGCTACACCTTC.

DNA of the CDR3: TGTGCCAGCAGCTTAGGGGCCAAGTCTGAAGCTTTCTTT. This translates into CASSLGAKSEAFF. V usage is TRBV11-2 and J usage is TRBJ1-1; D is uncertain. The V end was cut by 1 base, the J end by 6 bases, with 9 bases between. Germline CDR1 reads SGHAT; CDR2 reads FQNNGV. The CDR3 loop spans 13 amino acids.

In nucleotides, the CDR3 is TGTGCCAGCAGTGAAGGCGGACAGCGCCTACGGGGCTATGGCTACACCTTC. Amino acid sequence: CASSEGGQRLRGYGYTF. This sequence joins TRBV6-1 and TRBJ1-2; maybe TRBD1 (6 bases). V lost 1 base to trimming and J lost 4 bases, with 19 bases between them. The CDR3 spans 17 residues. Germline V CDR1 and CDR2: MNHNS, SASEGT.

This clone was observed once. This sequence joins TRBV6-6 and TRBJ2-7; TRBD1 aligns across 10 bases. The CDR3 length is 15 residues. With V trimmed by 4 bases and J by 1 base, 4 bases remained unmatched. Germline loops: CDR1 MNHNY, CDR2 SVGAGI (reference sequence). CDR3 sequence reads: CASSSGQGLSYEQYF. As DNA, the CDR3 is TGTGCCAGCAGTTCGGGACAGGGGCTGTCCTACGAGCAGTACTTC.

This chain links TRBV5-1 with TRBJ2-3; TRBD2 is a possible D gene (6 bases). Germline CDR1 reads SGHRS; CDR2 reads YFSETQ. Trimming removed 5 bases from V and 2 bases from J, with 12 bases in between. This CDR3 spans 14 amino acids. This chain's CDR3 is CASSWAGNTDTQYF. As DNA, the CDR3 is TGCGCCAGCAGTTGGGCGGGAAACACAGATACGCAGTATTTT.

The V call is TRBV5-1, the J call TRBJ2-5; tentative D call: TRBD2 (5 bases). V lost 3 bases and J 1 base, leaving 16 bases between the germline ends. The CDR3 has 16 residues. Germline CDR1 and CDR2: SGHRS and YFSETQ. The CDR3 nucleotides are TGCGCCAGCAGCTCTGGACTCGGGCGGTCCCAAGAGACCCAGTACTTC. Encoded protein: CASSSGLGRSQETQYF.

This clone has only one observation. CDR3 amino acids: CASSQTAQPYGYTF. The CDR3 DNA sequence: TGTGCCAGCAGCCAGACAGCCCAACCTTATGGCTACACCTTC. The chain employs TRBV5-4 and TRBJ1-2, with D possibly TRBD1 on 5 matching bases. V lost 4 bases and J 5 bases, leaving 15 bases between the germline ends. The CDR3 runs 14 residues. In germline, CDR1 is SGHNT, CDR2 YYREEE (reference sequence). Full variable domain (missing parts from reference TRBV5-4 and TRBJ1-2): ETGVTQSPTHLIKTRGQQVTLRCSSQSGHNTVSWYQQALGQGPQFIFQYYREEENGRGNFPPRFSGLQFPNYSSELNVNALELDDSALYLCASSQTAQPYGYTFGSGTRLTVV.

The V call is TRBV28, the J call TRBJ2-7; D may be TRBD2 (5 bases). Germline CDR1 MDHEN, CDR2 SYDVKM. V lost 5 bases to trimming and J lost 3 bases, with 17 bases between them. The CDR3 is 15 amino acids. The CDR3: CASSPRTAWNYEQYF. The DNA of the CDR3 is TGTGCCAGCAGTCCACGGACTGCTTGGAACTACGAGCAGTACTTC.

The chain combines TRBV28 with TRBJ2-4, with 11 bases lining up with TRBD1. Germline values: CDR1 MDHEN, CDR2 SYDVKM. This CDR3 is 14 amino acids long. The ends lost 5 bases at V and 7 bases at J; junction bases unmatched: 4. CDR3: CASSRRTGGNIQYF. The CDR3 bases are TGTGCCAGCAGTCGAAGGACAGGGGGCAACATTCAGTACTTC.

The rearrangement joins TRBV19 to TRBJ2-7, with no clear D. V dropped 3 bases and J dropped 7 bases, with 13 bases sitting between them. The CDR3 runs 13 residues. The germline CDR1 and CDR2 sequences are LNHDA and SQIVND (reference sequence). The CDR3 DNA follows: TGTGCCAGTAGTATTCTTCGCGGTCGGGAGCAGTACTTC. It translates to CASSILRGREQYF.

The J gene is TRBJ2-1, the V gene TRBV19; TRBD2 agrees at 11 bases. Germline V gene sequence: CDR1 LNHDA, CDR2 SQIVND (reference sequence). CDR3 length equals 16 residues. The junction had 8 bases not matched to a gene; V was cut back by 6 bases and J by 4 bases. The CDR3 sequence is CASRETGLAEYNEQFF. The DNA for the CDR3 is TGTGCCAGTAGAGAAACGGGACTAGCGGAGTACAATGAGCAGTTCTTC. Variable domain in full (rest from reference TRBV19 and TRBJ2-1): DGGITQSPKYLFRKEGQNVTLSCEQNLNHDAMYWYRQDPGQGLRLIYYSQIVNDFQKGDIAEGYSVSREKKESFPLTVTSAQKNPTAFYLCASRETGLAEYNEQFFGPGTRLTVL.

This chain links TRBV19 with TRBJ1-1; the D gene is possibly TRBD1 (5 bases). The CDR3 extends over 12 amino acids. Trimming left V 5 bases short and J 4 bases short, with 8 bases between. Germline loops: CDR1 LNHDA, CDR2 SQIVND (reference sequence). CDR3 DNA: TGTGCCAGTAGTGGCCAGGGCACTGAAGCTTTCTTT. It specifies CASSGQGTEAFF. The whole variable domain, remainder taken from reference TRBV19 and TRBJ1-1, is DGGITQSPKYLFRKEGQNVTLSCEQNLNHDAMYWYRQDPGQGLRLIYYSQIVNDFQKGDIAEGYSVSREKKESFPLTVTSAQKNPTAFYLCASSGQGTEAFFGQGTRLTVV.

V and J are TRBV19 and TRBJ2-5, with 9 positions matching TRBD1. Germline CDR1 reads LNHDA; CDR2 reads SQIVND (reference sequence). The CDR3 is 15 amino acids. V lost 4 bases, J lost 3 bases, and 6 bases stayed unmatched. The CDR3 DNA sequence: TGTGCCAGTAGTAGCACCGGGACAGGGAAAGAGACCCAGTACTTC. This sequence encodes CASSSTGTGKETQYF.

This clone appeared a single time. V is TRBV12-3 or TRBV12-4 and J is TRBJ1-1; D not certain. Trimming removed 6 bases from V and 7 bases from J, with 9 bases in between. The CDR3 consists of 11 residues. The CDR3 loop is CASRTYREAFF. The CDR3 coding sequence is TGTGCCAGCAGAACCTACCGTGAAGCTTTCTTT.

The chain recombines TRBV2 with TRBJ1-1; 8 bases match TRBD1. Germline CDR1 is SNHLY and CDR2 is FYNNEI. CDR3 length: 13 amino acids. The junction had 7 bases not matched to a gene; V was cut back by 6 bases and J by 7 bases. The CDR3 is CASRIGTGGEAFF. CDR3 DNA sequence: TGTGCCAGCAGGATTGGGACAGGTGGTGAAGCTTTCTTT.

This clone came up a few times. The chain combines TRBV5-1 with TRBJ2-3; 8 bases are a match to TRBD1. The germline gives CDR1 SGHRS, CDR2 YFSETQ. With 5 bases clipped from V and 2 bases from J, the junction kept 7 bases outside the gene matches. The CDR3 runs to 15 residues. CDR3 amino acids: CASRDGTGPTDTQYF. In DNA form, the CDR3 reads TGCGCCAGCAGGGACGGGACAGGACCCACAGATACGCAGTATTTT.

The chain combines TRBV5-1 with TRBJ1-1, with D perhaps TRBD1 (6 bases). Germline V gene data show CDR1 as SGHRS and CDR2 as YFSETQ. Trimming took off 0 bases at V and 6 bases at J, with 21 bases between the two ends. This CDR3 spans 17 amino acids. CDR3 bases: TGCGCCAGCAGCTTGGGGACAGCGACGGGGGGGTCCGCTGAAGCTTTCTTT. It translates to CASSLGTATGGSAEAFF.

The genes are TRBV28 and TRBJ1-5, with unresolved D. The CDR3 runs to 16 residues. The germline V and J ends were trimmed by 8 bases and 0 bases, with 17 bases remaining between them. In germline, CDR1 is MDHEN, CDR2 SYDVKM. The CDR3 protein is CASDNKRGISNQPQHF. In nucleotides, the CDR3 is TGTGCCAGCGATAACAAAAGAGGGATTAGCAATCAGCCCCAGCATTTT.

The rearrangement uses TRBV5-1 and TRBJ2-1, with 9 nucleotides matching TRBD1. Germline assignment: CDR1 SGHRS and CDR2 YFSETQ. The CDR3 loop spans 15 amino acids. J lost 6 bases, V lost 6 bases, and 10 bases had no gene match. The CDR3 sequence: CASTSGQGVSNEQFF. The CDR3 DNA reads TGCGCCAGCACCTCGGGACAGGGAGTTAGCAATGAGCAGTTCTTC.

CDR3 nucleotide sequence: TGTGCCAGTAGTATAGGGGCCCTAAACACTGAAGCTTTCTTT. Residues: CASSIGALNTEAFF. This rearrangement joins TRBV19 to TRBJ1-1; D is unresolved. CDR1 is LNHDA, CDR2 SQIVND, per germline (reference sequence). Trimming took 1 base from V and 2 from J, leaving 8 bases between them. This CDR3 is 14 amino acids long.

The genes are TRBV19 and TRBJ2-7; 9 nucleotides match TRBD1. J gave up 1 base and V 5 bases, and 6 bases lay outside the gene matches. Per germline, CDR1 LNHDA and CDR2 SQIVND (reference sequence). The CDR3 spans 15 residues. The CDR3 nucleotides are TGTGCCAGTAGTTCGGGACAGGGAAGATCCTACGAGCAGTACTTC. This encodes CASSSGQGRSYEQYF.

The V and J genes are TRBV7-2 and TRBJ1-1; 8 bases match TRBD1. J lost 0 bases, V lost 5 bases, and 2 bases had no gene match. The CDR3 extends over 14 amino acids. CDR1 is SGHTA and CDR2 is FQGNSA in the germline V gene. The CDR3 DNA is TGTGCCAGCAGCCGGACAGGGATGAACACTGAAGCTTTCTTT. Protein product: CASSRTGMNTEAFF. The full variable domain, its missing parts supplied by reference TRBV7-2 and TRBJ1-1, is GAGVSQSPSNKVTEKGKDVELRCDPISGHTALYWYRQSLGQGLEFLIYFQGNSAPDKSGLPSDRFSAERTGGSVSTLTIQRTQQEDSAVYLCASSRTGMNTEAFFGQGTRLTVV.

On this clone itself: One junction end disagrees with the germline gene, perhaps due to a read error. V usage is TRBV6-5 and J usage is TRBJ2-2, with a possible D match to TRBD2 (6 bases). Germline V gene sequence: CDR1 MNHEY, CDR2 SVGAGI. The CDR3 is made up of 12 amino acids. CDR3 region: CASSYDRRELFF. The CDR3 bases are TGTGCCAGCAGTTACGATCGACGGGAGTTGTTTTTT.

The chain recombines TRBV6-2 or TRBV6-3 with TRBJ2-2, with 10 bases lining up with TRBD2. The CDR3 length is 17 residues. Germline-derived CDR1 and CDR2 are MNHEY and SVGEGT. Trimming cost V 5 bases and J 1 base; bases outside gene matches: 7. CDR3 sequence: CASSRPGLALNTGELFF. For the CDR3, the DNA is TGTGCCAGCAGTCGTCCGGGACTAGCGTTGAACACCGGGGAGCTGTTTTTT.

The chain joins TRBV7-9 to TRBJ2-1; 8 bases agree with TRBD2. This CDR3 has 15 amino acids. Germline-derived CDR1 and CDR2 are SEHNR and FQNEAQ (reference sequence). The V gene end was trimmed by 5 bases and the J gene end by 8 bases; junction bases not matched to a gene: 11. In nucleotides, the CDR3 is TGTGCCAGCAGCCCGGGACTAGGGGTAGTGGATGAGCAGTTCTTC. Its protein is CASSPGLGVVDEQFF.

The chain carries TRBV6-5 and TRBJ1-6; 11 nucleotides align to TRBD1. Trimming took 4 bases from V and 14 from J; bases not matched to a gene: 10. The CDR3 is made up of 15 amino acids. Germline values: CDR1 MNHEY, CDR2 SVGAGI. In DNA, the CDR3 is TGTGCCAGCAGTTCCCCCGGGACAGGGGGTTTCACCCTCCACTTT. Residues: CASSSPGTGGFTLHF.

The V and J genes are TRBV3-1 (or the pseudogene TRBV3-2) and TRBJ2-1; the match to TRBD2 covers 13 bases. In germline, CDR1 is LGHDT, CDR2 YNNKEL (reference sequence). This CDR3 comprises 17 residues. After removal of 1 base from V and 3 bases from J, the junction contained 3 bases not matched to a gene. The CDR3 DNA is TGTGCCAGCAGCCAAGGGGGACTAGCGGGGATCTACAATGAGCAGTTCTTC. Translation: CASSQGGLAGIYNEQFF.

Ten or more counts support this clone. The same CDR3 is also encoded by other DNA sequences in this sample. The CDR3 loop reads CASSLVAGPYNEQFF. The CDR3 DNA reads TGCGCCAGCAGCTTGGTGGCAGGGCCCTACAATGAGCAGTTCTTC. The V gene is TRBV5-1, the J gene TRBJ2-1; D possibly corresponds to TRBD1 (5 bases). Germline CDR1 and CDR2: SGHRS and YFSETQ. V was cut by 0 bases and J by 2 bases, with 9 bases left in between. This CDR3 has 15 residues.

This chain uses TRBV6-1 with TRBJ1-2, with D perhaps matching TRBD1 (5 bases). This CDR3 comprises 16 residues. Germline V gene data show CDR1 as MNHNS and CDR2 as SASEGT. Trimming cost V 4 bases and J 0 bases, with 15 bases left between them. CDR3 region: CASSGGRAGPNYGYTF. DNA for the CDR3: TGTGCCAGCAGTGGGGGCCGGGCAGGGCCTAACTATGGCTACACCTTC.